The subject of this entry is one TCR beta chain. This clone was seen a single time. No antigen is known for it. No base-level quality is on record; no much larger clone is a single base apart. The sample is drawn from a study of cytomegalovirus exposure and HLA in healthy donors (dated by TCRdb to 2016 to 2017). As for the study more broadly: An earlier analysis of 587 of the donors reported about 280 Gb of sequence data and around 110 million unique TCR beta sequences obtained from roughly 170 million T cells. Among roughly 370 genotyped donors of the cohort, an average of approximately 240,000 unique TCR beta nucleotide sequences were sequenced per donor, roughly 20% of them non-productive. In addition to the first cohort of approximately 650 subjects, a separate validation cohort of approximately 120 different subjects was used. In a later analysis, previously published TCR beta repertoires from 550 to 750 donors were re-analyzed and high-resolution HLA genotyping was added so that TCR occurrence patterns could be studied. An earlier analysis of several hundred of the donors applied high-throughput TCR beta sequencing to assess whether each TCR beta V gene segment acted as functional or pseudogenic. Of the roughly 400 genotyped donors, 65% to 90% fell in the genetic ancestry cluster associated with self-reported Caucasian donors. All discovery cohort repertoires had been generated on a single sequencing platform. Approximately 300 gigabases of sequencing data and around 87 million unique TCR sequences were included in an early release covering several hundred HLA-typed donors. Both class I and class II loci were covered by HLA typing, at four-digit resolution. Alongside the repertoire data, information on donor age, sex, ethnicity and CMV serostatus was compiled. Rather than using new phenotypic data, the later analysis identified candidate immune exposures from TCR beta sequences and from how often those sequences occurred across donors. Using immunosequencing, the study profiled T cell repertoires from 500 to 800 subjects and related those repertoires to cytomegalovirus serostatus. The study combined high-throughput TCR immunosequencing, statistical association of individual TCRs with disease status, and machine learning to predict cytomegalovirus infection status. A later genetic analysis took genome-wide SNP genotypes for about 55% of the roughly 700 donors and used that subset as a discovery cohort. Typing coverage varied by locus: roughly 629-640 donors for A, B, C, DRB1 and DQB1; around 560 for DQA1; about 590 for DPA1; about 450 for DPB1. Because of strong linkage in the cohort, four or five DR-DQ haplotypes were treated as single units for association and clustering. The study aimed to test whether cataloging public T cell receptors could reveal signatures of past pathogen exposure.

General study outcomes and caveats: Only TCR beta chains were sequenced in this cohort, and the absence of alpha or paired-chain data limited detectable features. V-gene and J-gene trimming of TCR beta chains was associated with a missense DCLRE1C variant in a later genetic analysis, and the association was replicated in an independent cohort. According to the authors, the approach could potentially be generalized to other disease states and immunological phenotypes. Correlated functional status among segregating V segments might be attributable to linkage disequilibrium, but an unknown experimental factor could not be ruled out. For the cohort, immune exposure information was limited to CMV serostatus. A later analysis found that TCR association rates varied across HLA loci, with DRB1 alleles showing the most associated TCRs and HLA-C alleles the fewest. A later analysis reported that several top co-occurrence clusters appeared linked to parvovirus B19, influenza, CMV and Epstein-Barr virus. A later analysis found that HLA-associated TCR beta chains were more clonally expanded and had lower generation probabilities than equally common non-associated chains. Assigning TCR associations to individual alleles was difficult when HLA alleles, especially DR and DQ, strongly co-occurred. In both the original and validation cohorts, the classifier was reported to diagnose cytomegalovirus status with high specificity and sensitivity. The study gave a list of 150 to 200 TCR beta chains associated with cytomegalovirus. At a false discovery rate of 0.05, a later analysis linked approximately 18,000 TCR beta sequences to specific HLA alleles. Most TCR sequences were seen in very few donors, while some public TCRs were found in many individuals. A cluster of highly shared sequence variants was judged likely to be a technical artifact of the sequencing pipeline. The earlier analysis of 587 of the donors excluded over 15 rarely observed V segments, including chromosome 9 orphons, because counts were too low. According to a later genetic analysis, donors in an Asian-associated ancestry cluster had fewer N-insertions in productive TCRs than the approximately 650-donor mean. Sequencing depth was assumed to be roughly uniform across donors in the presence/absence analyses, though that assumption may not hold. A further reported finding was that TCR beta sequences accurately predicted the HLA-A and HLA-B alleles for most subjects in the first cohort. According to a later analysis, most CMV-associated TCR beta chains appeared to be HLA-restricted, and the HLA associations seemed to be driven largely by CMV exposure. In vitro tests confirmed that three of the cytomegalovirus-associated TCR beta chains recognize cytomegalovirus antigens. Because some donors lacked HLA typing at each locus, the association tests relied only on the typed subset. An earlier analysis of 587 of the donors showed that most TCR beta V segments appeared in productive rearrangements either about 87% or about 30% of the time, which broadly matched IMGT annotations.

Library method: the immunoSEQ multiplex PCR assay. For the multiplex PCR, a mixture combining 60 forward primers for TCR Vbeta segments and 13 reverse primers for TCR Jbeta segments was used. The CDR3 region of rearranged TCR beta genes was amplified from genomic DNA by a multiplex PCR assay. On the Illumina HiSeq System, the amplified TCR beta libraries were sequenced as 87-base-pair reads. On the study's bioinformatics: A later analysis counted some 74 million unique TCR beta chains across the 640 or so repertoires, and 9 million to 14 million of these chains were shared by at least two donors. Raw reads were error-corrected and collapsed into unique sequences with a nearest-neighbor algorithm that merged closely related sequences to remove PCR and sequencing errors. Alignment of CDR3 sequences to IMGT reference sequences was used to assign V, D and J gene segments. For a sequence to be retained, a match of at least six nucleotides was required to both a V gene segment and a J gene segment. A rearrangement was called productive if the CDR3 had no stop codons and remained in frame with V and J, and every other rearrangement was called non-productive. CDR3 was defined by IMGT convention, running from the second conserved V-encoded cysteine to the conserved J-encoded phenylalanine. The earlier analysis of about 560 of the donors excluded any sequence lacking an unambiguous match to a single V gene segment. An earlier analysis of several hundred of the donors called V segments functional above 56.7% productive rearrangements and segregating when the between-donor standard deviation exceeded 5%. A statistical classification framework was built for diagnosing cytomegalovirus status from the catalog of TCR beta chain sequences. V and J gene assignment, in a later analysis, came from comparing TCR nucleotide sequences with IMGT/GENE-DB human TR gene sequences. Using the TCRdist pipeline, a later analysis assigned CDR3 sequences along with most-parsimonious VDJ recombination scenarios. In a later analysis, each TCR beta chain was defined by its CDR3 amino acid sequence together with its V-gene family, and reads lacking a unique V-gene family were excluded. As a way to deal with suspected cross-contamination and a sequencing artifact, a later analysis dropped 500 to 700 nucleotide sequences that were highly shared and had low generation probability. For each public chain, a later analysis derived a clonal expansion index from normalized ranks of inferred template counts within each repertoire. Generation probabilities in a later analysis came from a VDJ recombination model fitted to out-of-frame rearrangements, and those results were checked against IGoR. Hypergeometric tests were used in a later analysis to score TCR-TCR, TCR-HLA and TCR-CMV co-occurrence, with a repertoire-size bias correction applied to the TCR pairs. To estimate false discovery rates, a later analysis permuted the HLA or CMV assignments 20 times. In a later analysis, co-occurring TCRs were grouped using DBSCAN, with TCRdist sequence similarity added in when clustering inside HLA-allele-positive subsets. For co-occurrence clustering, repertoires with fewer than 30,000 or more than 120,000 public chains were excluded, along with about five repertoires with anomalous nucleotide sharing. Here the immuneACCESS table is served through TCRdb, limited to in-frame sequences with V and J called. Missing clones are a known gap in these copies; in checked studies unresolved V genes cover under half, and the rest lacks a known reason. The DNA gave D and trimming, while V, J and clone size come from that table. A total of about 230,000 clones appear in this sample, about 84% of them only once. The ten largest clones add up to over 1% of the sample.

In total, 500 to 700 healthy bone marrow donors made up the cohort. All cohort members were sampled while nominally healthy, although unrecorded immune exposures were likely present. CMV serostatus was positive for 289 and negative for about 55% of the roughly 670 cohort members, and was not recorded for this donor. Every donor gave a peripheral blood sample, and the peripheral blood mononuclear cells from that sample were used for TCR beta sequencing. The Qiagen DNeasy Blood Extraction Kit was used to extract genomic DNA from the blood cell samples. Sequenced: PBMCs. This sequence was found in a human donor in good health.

The nucleotides are TGTGCCAGCAGCTCGTACCAAGAGACCCAGTACTTC. It codes for CASSSYQETQYF. The sequence links TRBV11-3 to TRBJ2-5, with an unclear D gene assignment. Based on the germline V gene, the CDR1 and CDR2 sequences are SGHNT and YENEEA. V sheds 4 bases and J sheds 0 bases, leaving 3 bases between their ends. From its cysteine to its phenylalanine, the CDR3 spans 12 amino acids. The retained sequence is limited to the CDR3, 36 bases, with the frame set at the first base.